This TCR beta chain originates from a study of PD-1 blockade in classical Hodgkin lymphoma. Whole-study results and caveats: Baseline diversity was lower in partial responders and progressors than complete responders.

Concerning this clone itself: The antigen is undetermined.

Generated by immunoSEQ multiplex PCR, the TCRdb table keeps only in-frame clones and is missing some. This table has some 15,000 clones, roughly 83% appearing once. There was relapse after autologous stem cell transplantation in every patient, and there was variation in brentuximab vedotin exposure. Complete response, partial response or progressive disease was each patient's best response. CDR3 size: 15 residues. Per the germline V gene, CDR1 is SGHAT and CDR2 is FQNNGV. The V end lost 0 bases, the J end lost 2 bases, and 11 bases lay between the germline ends. The chain uses TRBV11-2 and TRBJ2-7; D is ambiguous. The sequence was collected from a human donor with classical Hodgkin lymphoma. This sample comprised peripheral blood mononuclear cells (PBMCs), obtained before the second cycle of nivolumab. CDR3 protein: CASSLDTPGPYEQYF. CDR3 in DNA: TGTGCCAGCAGCTTAGATACCCCGGGTCCCTACGAGCAGTACTTC.